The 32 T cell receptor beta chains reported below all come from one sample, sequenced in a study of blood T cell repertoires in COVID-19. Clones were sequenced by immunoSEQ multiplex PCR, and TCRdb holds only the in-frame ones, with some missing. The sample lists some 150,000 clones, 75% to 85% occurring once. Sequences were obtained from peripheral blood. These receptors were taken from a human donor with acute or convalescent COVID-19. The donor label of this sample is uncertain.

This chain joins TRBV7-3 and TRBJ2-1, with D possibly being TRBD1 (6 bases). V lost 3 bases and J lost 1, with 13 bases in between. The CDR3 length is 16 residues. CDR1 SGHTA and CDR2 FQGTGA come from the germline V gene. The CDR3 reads CASSFQGQGSYNEQFF. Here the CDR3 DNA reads TGTGCCAGCAGCTTTCAGGGGCAGGGGTCCTACAATGAGCAGTTCTTC.

CDR3 sequence reads: CASSVEGDGEAFF. CDR3 nucleotide sequence: TGTGCCAGCAGCGTAGAGGGGGATGGTGAAGCTTTCTTT. The V gene is TRBV9, the J gene TRBJ1-1; perhaps TRBD1 as D (6 bases). The germline gives CDR1 SGDLS, CDR2 YYNGEE. V lost 0 bases and J 7 bases, leaving 10 bases between the germline ends. The CDR3 runs to 13 residues.

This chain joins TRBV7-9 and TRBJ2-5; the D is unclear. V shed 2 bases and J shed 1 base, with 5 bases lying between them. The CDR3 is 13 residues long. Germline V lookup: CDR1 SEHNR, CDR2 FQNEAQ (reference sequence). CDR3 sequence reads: CASSLNSQETQYF. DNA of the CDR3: TGTGCCAGCAGCTTAAACAGCCAAGAGACCCAGTACTTC.

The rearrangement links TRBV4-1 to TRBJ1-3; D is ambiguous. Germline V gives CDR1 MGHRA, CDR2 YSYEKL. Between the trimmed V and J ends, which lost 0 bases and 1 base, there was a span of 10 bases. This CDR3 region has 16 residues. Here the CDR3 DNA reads TGCGCCAGCAGCCAAGAGAAGCCTCGATCTGGAAACACCATATATTTT. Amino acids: CASSQEKPRSGNTIYF.

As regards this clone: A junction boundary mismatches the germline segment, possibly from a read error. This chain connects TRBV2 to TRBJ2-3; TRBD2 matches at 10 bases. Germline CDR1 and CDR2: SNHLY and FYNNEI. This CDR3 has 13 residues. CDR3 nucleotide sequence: TGTGCCGGCAGCGGGGGGGCCTCGGATACGCAGTATTTT. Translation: CAGSGGASDTQYF.

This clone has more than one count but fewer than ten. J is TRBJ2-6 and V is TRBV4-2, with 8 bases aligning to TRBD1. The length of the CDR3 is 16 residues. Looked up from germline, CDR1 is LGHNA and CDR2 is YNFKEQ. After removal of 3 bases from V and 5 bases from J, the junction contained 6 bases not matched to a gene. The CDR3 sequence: CASSQADRGRANVLTF. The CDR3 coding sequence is TGTGCCAGCAGCCAGGCCGACAGGGGACGGGCCAACGTCCTGACTTTC.

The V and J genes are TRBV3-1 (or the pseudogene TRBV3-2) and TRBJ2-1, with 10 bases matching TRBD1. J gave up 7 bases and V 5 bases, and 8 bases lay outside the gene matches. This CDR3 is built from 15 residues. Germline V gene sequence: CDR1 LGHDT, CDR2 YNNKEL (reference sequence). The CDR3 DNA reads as TGTGCCAGCAGCGCTCGACAGGGGGCGGGGAATGAGCAGTTCTTC. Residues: CASSARQGAGNEQFF.

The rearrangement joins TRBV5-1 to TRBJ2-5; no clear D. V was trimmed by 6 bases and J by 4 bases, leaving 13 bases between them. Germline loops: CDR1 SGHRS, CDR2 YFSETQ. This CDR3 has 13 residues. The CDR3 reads CASTVSAGETQYF. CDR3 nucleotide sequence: TGCGCCAGCACCGTGAGTGCAGGAGAGACCCAGTACTTC.

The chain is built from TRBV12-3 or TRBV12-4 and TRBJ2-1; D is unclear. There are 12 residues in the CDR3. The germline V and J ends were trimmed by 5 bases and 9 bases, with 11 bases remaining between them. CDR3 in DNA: TGTGCCAGCAGTCCAAGTCCGAGTGAGCAGTTCTTC. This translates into CASSPSPSEQFF.

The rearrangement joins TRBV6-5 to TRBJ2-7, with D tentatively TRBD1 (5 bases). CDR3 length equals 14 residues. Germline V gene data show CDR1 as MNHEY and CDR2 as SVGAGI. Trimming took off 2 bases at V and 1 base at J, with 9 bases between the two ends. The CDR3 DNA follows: TGTGCCAGCAGTTACGGGCAGGGTTCCTACGAGCAGTACTTC. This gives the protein CASSYGQGSYEQYF.

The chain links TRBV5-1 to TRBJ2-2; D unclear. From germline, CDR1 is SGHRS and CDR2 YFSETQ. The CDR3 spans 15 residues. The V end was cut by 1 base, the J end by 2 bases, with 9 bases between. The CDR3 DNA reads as TGCGCCAGCAGCTTGTCGCAAACTAACACCGGGGAGCTGTTTTTT. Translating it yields CASSLSQTNTGELFF.

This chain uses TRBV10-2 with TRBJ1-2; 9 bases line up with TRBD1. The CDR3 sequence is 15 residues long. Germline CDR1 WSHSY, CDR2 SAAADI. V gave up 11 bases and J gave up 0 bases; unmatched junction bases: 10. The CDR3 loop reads CAARDRALANYGYTF. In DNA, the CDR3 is TGCGCCGCCCGGGACAGGGCACTTGCTAACTATGGCTACACCTTC.

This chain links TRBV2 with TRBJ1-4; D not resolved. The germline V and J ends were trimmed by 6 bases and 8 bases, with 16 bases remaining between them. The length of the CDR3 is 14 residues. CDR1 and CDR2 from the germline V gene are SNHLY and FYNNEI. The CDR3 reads CASRAHPREEKLFF. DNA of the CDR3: TGTGCCAGCAGGGCTCATCCTCGGGAAGAAAAACTGTTTTTT.

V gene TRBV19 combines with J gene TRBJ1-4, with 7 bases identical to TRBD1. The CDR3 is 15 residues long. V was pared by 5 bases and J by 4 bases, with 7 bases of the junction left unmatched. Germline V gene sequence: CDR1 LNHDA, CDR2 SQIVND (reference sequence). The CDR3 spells CASSPGTVRNEKLFF. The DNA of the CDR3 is TGTGCCAGTAGTCCCGGGACAGTACGTAATGAAAAACTGTTTTTT.

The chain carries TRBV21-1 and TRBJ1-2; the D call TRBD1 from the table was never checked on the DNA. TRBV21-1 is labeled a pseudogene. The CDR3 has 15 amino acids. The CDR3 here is CAIPRGSFPLYGYTF. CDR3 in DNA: TGTGCCATTCCTAGGGGGTCCTTCCCCCTTTATGGCTACACCTTC.

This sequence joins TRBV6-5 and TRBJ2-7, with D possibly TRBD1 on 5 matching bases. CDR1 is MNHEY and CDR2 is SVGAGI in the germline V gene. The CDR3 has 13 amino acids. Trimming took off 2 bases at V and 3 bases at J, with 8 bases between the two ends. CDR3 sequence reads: CASSYKDSYEQYV. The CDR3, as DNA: TGTGCCAGCAGTTACAAAGACAGCTACGAGCAGTACGTC.

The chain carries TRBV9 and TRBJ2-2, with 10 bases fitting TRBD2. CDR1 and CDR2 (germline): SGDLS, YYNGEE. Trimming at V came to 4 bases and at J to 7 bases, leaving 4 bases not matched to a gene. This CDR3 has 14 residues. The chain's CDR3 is CASSPGLAFGELFF. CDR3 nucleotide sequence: TGTGCCAGCAGCCCGGGACTAGCGTTCGGGGAGCTGTTTTTT.

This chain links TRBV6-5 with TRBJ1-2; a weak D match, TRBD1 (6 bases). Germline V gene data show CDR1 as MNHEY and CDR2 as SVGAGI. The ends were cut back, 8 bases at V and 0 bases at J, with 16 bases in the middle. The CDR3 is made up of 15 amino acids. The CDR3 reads CASGGGRIANYGYTF. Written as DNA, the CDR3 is TGTGCCAGCGGGGGGGGGCGGATAGCTAACTATGGCTACACCTTC.

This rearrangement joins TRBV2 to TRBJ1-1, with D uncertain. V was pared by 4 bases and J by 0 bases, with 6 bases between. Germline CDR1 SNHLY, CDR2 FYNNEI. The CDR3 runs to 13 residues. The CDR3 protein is CASSGALNTEAFF. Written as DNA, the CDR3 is TGTGCCAGCAGTGGCGCCTTGAACACTGAAGCTTTCTTT.

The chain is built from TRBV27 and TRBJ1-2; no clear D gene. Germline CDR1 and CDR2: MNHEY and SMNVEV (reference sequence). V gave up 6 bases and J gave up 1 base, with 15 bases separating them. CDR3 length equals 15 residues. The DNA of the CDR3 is TGTGCCAGCAGATCTGCCCAAGAGGGTAACTATGGCTACACCTTC. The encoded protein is CASRSAQEGNYGYTF.

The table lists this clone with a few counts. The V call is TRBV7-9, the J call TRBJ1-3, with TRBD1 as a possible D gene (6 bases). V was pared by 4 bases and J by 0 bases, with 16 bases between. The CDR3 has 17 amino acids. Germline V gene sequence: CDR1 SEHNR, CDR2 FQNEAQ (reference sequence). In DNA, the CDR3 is TGTGCCAGCAGCTGGCCCAGGGACACCAGCTCTGGAAACACCATATATTTT. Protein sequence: CASSWPRDTSSGNTIYF.

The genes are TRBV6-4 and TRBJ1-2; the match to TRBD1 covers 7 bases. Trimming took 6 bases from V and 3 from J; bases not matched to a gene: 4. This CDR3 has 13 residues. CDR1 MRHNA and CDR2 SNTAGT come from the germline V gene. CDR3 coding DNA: TGTGCCAGCAGCCAAACAGGGGACTATGGCTACACCTTC. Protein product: CASSQTGDYGYTF.

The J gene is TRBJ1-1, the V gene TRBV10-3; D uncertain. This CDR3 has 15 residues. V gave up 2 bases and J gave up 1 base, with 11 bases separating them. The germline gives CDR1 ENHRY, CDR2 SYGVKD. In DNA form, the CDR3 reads TGTGCCATCAGTGAGCCGGGGAGGTCGAACACTGAAGCTTTCTTT. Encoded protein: CAISEPGRSNTEAFF.

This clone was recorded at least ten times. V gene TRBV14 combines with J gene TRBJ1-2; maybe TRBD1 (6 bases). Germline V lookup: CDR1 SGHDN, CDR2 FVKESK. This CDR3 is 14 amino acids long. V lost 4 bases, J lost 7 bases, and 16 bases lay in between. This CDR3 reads CASSPGRGGTGYTF. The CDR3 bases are TGTGCCAGCAGCCCGGGAAGAGGGGGAACTGGCTACACCTTC.

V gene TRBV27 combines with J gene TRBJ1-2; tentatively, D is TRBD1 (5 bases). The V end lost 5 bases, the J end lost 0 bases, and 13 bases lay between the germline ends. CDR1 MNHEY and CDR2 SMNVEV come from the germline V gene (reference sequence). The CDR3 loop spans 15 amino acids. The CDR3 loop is CASSLGGVPNYGYTF. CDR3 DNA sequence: TGTGCCAGCAGTCTAGGAGGGGTCCCTAACTATGGCTACACCTTC.

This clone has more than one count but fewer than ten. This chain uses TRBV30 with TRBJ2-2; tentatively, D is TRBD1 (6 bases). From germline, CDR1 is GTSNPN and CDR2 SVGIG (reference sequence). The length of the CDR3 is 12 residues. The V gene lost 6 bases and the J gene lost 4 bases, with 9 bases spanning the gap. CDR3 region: CACTGFTGELFF. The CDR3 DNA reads TGTGCCTGCACAGGGTTCACCGGGGAGCTGTTTTTT.

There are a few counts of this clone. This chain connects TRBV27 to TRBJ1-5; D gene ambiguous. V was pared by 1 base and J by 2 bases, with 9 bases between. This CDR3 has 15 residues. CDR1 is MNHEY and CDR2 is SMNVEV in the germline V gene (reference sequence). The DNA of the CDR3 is TGTGCCAGCAGTTTATTCGGTCAGGGCAATCAGCCCCAGCATTTT. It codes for CASSLFGQGNQPQHF.

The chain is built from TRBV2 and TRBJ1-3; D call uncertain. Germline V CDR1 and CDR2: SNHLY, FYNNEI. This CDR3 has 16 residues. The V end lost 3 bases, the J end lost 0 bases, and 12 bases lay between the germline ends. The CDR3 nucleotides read TGTGCCAGCAGTGAGGTACGCCGAGACTCTGGAAACACCATATATTTT. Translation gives CASSEVRRDSGNTIYF.

For the CDR3, the DNA is TGTGCCAGCAGCCAACCCGACAGGGATCCCTACAATGAGCAGTTCTTC. Protein sequence: CASSQPDRDPYNEQFF. The rearrangement links TRBV13 to TRBJ2-1; 7 bases agree with TRBD1. CDR3 length equals 16 residues. With V trimmed by 5 bases and J by 2 bases, 9 bases remained unmatched. Per germline, CDR1 PRHDT and CDR2 FYEKMQ (reference sequence).

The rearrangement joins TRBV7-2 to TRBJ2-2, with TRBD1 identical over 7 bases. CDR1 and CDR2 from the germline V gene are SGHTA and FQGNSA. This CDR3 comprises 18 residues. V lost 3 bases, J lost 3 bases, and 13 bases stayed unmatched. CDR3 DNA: TGTGCCAGCAGCTTTAGGTGGGAGAGGGGGCAAGACACCGGGGAGCTGTTTTTT. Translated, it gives CASSFRWERGQDTGELFF.

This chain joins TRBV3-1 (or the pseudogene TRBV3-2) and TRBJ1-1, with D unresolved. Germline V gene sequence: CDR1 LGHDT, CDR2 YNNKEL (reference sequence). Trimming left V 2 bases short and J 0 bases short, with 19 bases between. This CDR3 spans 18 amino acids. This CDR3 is CASSQNFLRETMNTEAFF. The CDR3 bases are TGTGCCAGCAGCCAAAATTTTCTCCGAGAAACCATGAACACTGAAGCTTTCTTT.

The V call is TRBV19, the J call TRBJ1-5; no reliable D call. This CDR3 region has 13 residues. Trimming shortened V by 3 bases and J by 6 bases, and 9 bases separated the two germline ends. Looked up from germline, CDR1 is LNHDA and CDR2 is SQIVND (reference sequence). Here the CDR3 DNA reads TGTGCCAGTAGTATCATGGGAGGTCAGCCCCAGCATTTT. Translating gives CASSIMGGQPQHF.